The text below deals with one T cell receptor beta chain. This entry is derived from a study of blood T cell repertoires in COVID-19. The wider study: Acute and convalescent COVID-19 samples came from the United States, Italy and Spain.

As originally analysed: Quantification of nucleated cells was approximated via reference gene primer amplification. Here immunoSEQ multiplex PCR was the method, and the copy in TCRdb shows in-frame clones only, minus some. V and J calls and clone size follow that table, whereas D and trimming were derived from the DNA. The sample records hundreds of thousands of clones, approximately 90% being singletons. The germline V gene has CDR1 MNHEY and CDR2 SVGEGT. The CDR3 is 17 residues long. After removal of 0 bases from V and 1 base from J, the junction contained 5 bases not matched to a gene. This receptor was taken from a man aged 55 to 69 with COVID-19, enrolled during active disease. V gene TRBV6-2 or TRBV6-3 combines with J gene TRBJ2-7; 11 nucleotides agree with TRBD2. Material: peripheral blood. CDR3 sequence: CASSYSLAGGSSYEQYF. CDR3 nucleotide sequence: TGTGCCAGCAGTTACTCGCTAGCGGGGGGCTCATCCTACGAGCAGTACTTC.